Each of the 32 T cell receptor beta chains below was sequenced from the same sample in a study of T cells in women clearing cervical HPV infection. Assay used: immunoSEQ multiplex PCR; TCRdb lists only in-frame clones, some missing. Recorded for this sample: about 26,000 clones. Sample: blood buffy coat. Receptor source: a woman between 18 and 70 years old with a cervical HPV16 infection that either progressed to CIN3+ or cleared (not recorded which).

A note on this clone: The DNA ends 3 residues before the CDR3 does, and the rest of the CDR3 is filled in from the germline J gene. The V call is TRBV19, the J call TRBJ2-7; 10 nucleotides line up with TRBD1. In germline, CDR1 is LNHDA, CDR2 SQIVND (reference sequence). Germline trimming cut 5 bases from V and 4 bases from J; bases unmatched to any gene: 8. There are 15 residues in the CDR3. The CDR3 sequence is CASSVTGTGEYEQYF. CDR3 bases read: TGTGCCAGTAGTGTCACCGGGACAGGGGAATACGAG.

The covered CDR3 bases are TGTGCCAGCTCACCCCCCGGGACAGCTGGAAACACC. As protein: CASSPPGTAGNT. The full CDR3 protein reads CASSPPGTAGNTIYF. The chain combines TRBV18 with TRBJ1-3, with 7 nucleotides matching TRBD1. With the read ending 3 residues before the CDR3 end, the germline J gene is used to fill in that end. Trimming cost V 3 bases and J 2 bases; bases outside gene matches: 4. Per germline, CDR1 KGHSH and CDR2 LQKENI. CDR3 size: 15 residues.

CDR3 in amino acids: CAISERGQGVNQPQHF. The covered CDR3 bases are TGTGCCATCAGTGAACGTGGACAGGGGGTCAATCAGCCC. The V call is TRBV10-3, the J call TRBJ1-5; 10 bases are a match to TRBD1. The read gets to within 3 residues of the CDR3 end, and the germline J gene fills in the rest. The CDR3 covers 16 residues. Trimming removed 3 bases from V and 3 bases from J; junction bases left unmatched: 5. The germline V gene has CDR1 ENHRY and CDR2 SYGVKD.

Regarding this clone: The read ends 3 residues early relative to the CDR3; the germline J gene fills the gap. The chain joins TRBV20-1 to TRBJ2-1, with D possibly TRBD2 on 6 matching bases. The CDR3 runs 12 residues. CDR1 is DFQATT, CDR2 SNEGSKA, per germline (reference sequence). V was trimmed by 0 bases and J by 7 bases, leaving 7 bases between them. The part of the CDR3 DNA that was read is TGCAGTGCTAGAGAGGGGGGAAATGAG. Translated, it gives CSAREGGNE. The whole CDR3 is CSAREGGNEQFF.

Remarks on this clone: The read finishes 3 residues shy of the CDR3 end, and the germline J gene is used to complete it. The chain is built from TRBV19 and TRBJ2-3; TRBD1 agrees at 9 bases. Germline V gives CDR1 LNHDA, CDR2 SQIVND (reference sequence). The CDR3 covers 16 residues. CDR3 region: CASISTGGLARRPQYF. The CDR3 DNA, read in part, is TGTGCCAGTATCTCTACAGGGGGCCTGGCTAGAAGGCCG.

Comment on this clone: The read gets to within 3 residues of the CDR3 end, and the germline J gene fills in the rest. The chain couples TRBV5-4 to TRBJ2-7; possible D gene TRBD1, 5 bases. There are 14 residues in the CDR3. The ends were cut back, 4 bases at V and 2 bases at J, with 13 bases in the middle. The germline V gene encodes CDR1 SGHNT and CDR2 YYREEE (reference sequence). Here the CDR3 reads CASSQTDPTYEQYF. CDR3 DNA (partial): TGTGCCAGCAGCCAGACAGACCCGACCTACGAG.

A note on this clone: Coverage ceases 3 residues before the CDR3 finishes, and the germline J gene fills in the end. This chain connects TRBV2 to TRBJ1-1; D uncertain. CDR3 length equals 13 residues. CDR1 and CDR2 (germline): SNHLY, FYNNEI. Trimming pared 6 bases from V and 0 bases from J, leaving 8 bases between. The DNA read from the CDR3 is TGTGCCAGCAGACGTAGCCTGAACACTGAA. Amino acids: CASRRSLNTE. The full CDR3 protein reads CASRRSLNTEAFF.

Remarks on this clone: The read terminates 3 residues ahead of where the CDR3 ends, so the germline J gene completes it. The rearrangement uses TRBV4-2 and TRBJ2-3; the D gene is possibly TRBD1 (6 bases). Germline loops: CDR1 LGHNA, CDR2 YNFKEQ. The CDR3 has 13 residues. The covered CDR3 bases are TGTGCCAGCAGCCGGGACATTGGAGAGACG. Translating it yields CASSRDIGET. The whole CDR3 sequence reads CASSRDIGETQYF.

A remark on this clone: The read ends 3 residues shy of where the CDR3 ends; the end is completed using the germline J gene. This sequence joins TRBV2 and TRBJ2-2, with 9 bases fitting TRBD1. This CDR3 region has 14 residues. Losses at the gene ends were 6 bases for V and 7 bases for J; bases not matched to a gene: 6. Germline-derived CDR1 and CDR2 are SNHLY and FYNNEI. The sequenced part of the CDR3 DNA is TGTGCCAGCAGGGACAGGGGCGAGGGCGGGGAG. It translates to CASRDRGEGGE. The complete CDR3 reads CASRDRGEGGELFF.

As to this clone: The germline gene is not matched at one end of the junction; a read error may be the cause. The CDR3 end is not reached by the read, which stops 3 residues before it; the germline J gene fills it in. Within the sample, other DNA sequences also encode this same CDR3. V usage is TRBV7-3 and J usage is TRBJ1-6; D possibly corresponds to TRBD1 (6 bases). The CDR3 has 14 amino acids. Germline loops: CDR1 SGHTA, CDR2 FQGTGA. CDR3 sequence: CASSLQGWDSPLHF. The sequenced part of the CDR3 DNA is TGTGCTAGCAGCCTACAGGGCTGGGATTCACCC.

Note on this clone: The read gets to within 3 residues of the CDR3 end, and the germline J gene fills in the rest. The chain combines TRBV7-9 with TRBJ2-1; TRBD1 might be the D (7 bases). Germline V gene lookup returns CDR1 SEHNR and CDR2 FQNEAQ (reference sequence). The length of the CDR3 is 13 residues. Trimming took 8 bases from V and 8 from J, leaving 16 bases between them. CDR3 in amino acids: CASGGTVRDEQFF. CDR3 DNA, as far as it was read: TGTGCCAGCGGGGGGACAGTCCGGGATGAG.

As for this clone: Sequence at one end of the junction differs from germline and may be a read error. The read terminates 3 residues ahead of where the CDR3 ends, so the germline J gene completes it. This chain connects TRBV7-7 to TRBJ1-5, with 7 bases matching TRBD1. The CDR3 sequence is 13 residues long. Germline CDR1 and CDR2: SSHAT and FNYEAQ (reference sequence). The CDR3 bases that were read are TGTGCTAGCAGCCCGGGACAGACAGATCCC. Its protein product is CASSPGQTDP. The entire CDR3 reads CASSPGQTDPQHF.

As concerns this clone: The read falls 3 residues short of the CDR3 end, and the missing part is taken from the germline J gene. The chain recombines TRBV6-2 or TRBV6-3 with TRBJ2-2; 9 positions match TRBD2. Germline V gives CDR1 MNHEY, CDR2 SVGEGT. CDR3 length: 14 residues. V dropped 4 bases and J dropped 3; count of bases not matched to a gene: 0. The CDR3 spells CASSLAGDTGELFF. The part of the CDR3 DNA that was read is TGTGCCAGCAGTTTAGCGGGGGACACCGGGGAG.

In the case of this clone: The sequence runs out 3 residues before the end of the CDR3; the remainder is reconstructed from the germline J gene. This sequence joins TRBV10-1 and TRBJ2-3, with a tentative D call TRBD2 (7 bases). Germline CDR1 and CDR2: WNHNN and SYGVQD (reference sequence). This CDR3 is 15 amino acids long. Between the trimmed V and J ends, which lost 1 base and 4 bases, there was a span of 12 bases. CDR3 protein: CASSEWRGGPDTQYF. The CDR3 bases that were read are TGCGCCAGCAGTGAGTGGAGGGGGGGGCCAGATACG.

As for this clone: The read stops 3 residues short of the end of the CDR3; the missing end is completed from the germline J gene. The gene calls are TRBV7-9 and TRBJ1-2; 7 nucleotides align to TRBD1. The CDR3 spans 14 residues. From germline, CDR1 is SEHNR and CDR2 FQNEAQ (reference sequence). The CDR3 is CARGATGVLYDYTF. CDR3 DNA (partial): TGTGCCAGAGGGGCTACAGGGGTCCTCTACGAC.

As regards this clone: The read ends 3 residues early relative to the CDR3; the germline J gene fills the gap. The sample carries other DNA sequences with the same CDR3. The rearrangement links TRBV18 to TRBJ1-2, with TRBD1 matching over 8 bases. The CDR3 sequence is 13 residues long. Per the germline V gene, CDR1 is KGHSH and CDR2 is LQKENI. After removal of 1 base from V and 7 bases from J, the junction contained 2 bases not matched to a gene. This CDR3 reads CASSPQTGGGYTF. Partial CDR3 DNA: TGTGCCAGCTCACCACAAACAGGGGGTGGC. Combining the CDR3 with reference TRBV18 and TRBJ1-2 gives the whole variable domain NAGVMQNPRHLVRRRGQEARLRCSPMKGHSHVYWYRQLPEEGLKFMVYLQKENIIDESGMPKERFSAEFPKEGPSILRIQQVVRGDSAAYFCASSPQTGGGYTFGSGTRLTVV.

About this clone itself: The CDR3 end is not reached by the read, which stops 3 residues before it; the germline J gene fills it in. The rearrangement links TRBV6-1 to TRBJ1-5; D is uncertain. CDR1 and CDR2 (germline): MNHNS, SASEGT. The V end lost 2 bases, the J end lost 2 bases, and 10 bases lay between the germline ends. The CDR3 totals 15 residues. CDR3 residues: CASSESRFGNQPQHF. The CDR3 bases that were read are TGTGCCAGCAGTGAATCGAGGTTCGGCAATCAGCCC.

The sequenced CDR3 bases are TGTGCCAGCAGCCCTGGACAAGTCCAGGAAAAA. Protein sequence: CASSPGQVQEK. The CDR3 in its entirety is CASSPGQVQEKLFF. The J gene is TRBJ1-4, the V gene TRBV7-9; tentatively, D is TRBD1 (5 bases). From the germline J gene comes the end of the CDR3, since the read stops 3 residues before it. V lost 5 bases and J lost 8, with 15 bases in between. The CDR3 has 14 amino acids. Germline V gene lookup returns CDR1 SEHNR and CDR2 FQNEAQ (reference sequence).

As for this clone: The missing CDR3 end, 3 residues past where the read stops, is filled in from the germline J gene. The chain recombines TRBV11-2 with TRBJ2-3; 8 nucleotides line up with TRBD1. The CDR3 sequence is 13 residues long. The V and J ends lost 8 bases and 3 bases, in that order; junction bases with no gene match: 4. Per the germline V gene, CDR1 is SGHAT and CDR2 is FQNNGV. The sequenced part of the CDR3 DNA is TGTGCCAGCGAACAGGGGGGTACAGATACG. This sequence encodes CASEQGGTDT. The whole CDR3 region reads CASEQGGTDTQYF.

Comment on this clone: The read ends 3 residues early relative to the CDR3; the germline J gene fills the gap. The genes are TRBV2 and TRBJ2-7, with 15 bases lining up with TRBD2. The CDR3 loop spans 17 amino acids. V dropped 6 bases and J dropped 0; count of bases not matched to a gene: 6. In germline, CDR1 is SNHLY, CDR2 FYNNEI. The CDR3 loop is CASRGLAGGISSYEQYF. The CDR3 DNA, read in part, is TGTGCCAGCAGAGGACTAGCGGGGGGGATTAGCTCCTACGAG.

Comment on this clone: The CDR3 extends 3 residues past the end of the read, so its final part is completed from the germline J gene. V is TRBV20-1 and J is TRBJ1-4; D not resolved. CDR1 is DFQATT and CDR2 is SNEGSKA in the germline V gene (reference sequence). There are 15 residues in the CDR3. The CDR3 loop reads CSATGAPRADSPLFF. The DNA read from the CDR3 is TGCAGTGCTACCGGCGCCCCCAGAGCAGACTCACCA.

Worth noting for this clone: With the read ending 3 residues before the CDR3 end, the germline J gene is used to fill in that end. The V gene is TRBV7-2, the J gene TRBJ2-2; tentative D call: TRBD1 (6 bases). Between the trimmed V and J ends, which lost 3 bases and 1 base, there was a span of 9 bases. Germline V gene sequence: CDR1 SGHTA, CDR2 FQGNSA. CDR3 length: 15 amino acids. CDR3 amino acids: CASSLIRGNTGELFF. The covered CDR3 bases are TGTGCCAGCAGCTTGATCAGGGGGAACACCGGGGAG.

Worth noting for this clone: The CDR3 extends 3 residues past the end of the read, so its final part is completed from the germline J gene. J is TRBJ1-4 and V is TRBV5-1, with 8 bases aligning to TRBD1. The V gene end was trimmed by 2 bases and the J gene end by 7 bases; junction bases not matched to a gene: 7. This CDR3 is 15 amino acids long. The V gene's germline CDR1 is SGHRS and CDR2 YFSETQ. Partial CDR3 DNA: TGCGCCAGCAGCTTCGGACAGGGTGTAGGTGAAAAA. Translating it yields CASSFGQGVGEK. The whole CDR3 is CASSFGQGVGEKLFF.

CDR3 amino acids: CASSPPGQEIYNSPLHF. Incomplete CDR3 DNA: TGTGCCAGCTCACCACCGGGACAGGAAATTTATAATTCACCC. The chain couples TRBV18 to TRBJ1-6; 8 positions agree with TRBD1. Sequencing ends 3 residues short of the CDR3 end; the germline J gene provides the rest. The CDR3 is 17 residues long. V was clipped by 0 bases and J by 4 bases; unmatched bases: 5. The germline V gene has CDR1 KGHSH and CDR2 LQKENI.

To note about this clone: The read ends 3 residues early relative to the CDR3; the germline J gene fills the gap. V and J are TRBV2 and TRBJ2-7; TRBD2 aligns across 8 bases. This CDR3 is 17 amino acids long. V trimming: 3 bases; J trimming: 3 bases; junction bases outside the gene matches: 13. CDR1 SNHLY and CDR2 FYNNEI come from the germline V gene. The CDR3 loop is CASSDRSGGLSLYEQYF. The sequenced part of the CDR3 DNA is TGTGCCAGCAGTGACAGGTCGGGGGGGCTGTCTCTCTACGAG.

Note on this clone: The germline gene is not matched at one end of the junction; a read error may be the cause. The read terminates 3 residues before the CDR3 end, so the remaining end is supplied by the germline J gene. The chain is built from TRBV4-2 and TRBJ2-1; 7 bases map to TRBD2. This CDR3 spans 13 amino acids. Germline CDR1 reads LGHNA; CDR2 reads YNFKEQ. The sequenced CDR3 bases are TGCGCCAGCGCTAGCGGACCCTACAATGAG. Translation: CASASGPYNE. The entire CDR3 protein reads CASASGPYNEQFF.

On this clone itself: The CDR3 end is not reached by the read, which stops 3 residues before it; the germline J gene fills it in. The chain carries TRBV7-2 and TRBJ2-5, with 13 bases matching TRBD2. Looked up from germline, CDR1 is SGHTA and CDR2 is FQGNSA. Trimming at V came to 5 bases and at J to 5 bases, leaving 5 bases not matched to a gene. This CDR3 spans 15 amino acids. CDR3 residues: CASSQTSGGAETQYF. The sequenced part of the CDR3 DNA is TGTGCCAGCAGCCAAACTAGCGGGGGGGCCGAGACC.

On this clone: The DNA ends 3 residues before the CDR3 does, and the rest of the CDR3 is filled in from the germline J gene. This chain connects TRBV5-4 to TRBJ2-5; D is uncertain. V was trimmed by 2 bases and J by 2 bases, leaving 4 bases between them. This CDR3 is 12 amino acids long. Germline-derived CDR1 and CDR2 are SGHNT and YYREEE (reference sequence). The CDR3 bases that were read are TGTGCCAGCAGCTTCGGGCAAGAGACC. This gives the protein CASSFGQET. The full CDR3 reads CASSFGQETQYF.

About this clone itself: The sequence runs out 3 residues before the end of the CDR3; the remainder is reconstructed from the germline J gene. The J gene is TRBJ2-2, the V gene TRBV14, with a tentative D call TRBD1 (6 bases). Germline loops: CDR1 SGHDN, CDR2 FVKESK. The CDR3 runs 15 residues. V lost 0 bases to trimming and J lost 7 bases, with 12 bases between them. The CDR3 bases that were read are TGTGCCAGCAGCCAAGAATGGGGGCGCGGCGGGGAG. Translation: CASSQEWGRGGE. The entire CDR3 reads CASSQEWGRGGELFF. The full variable domain, completed using reference TRBV14 and TRBJ2-2, is EAGVTQFPSHSVIEKGQTVTLRCDPISGHDNLYWYRRVMGKEIKFLLHFVKESKQDESGMPNNRFLAERTGGTYSTLKVQPAELEDSGVYFCASSQEWGRGGELFFGEGSRLTVL.

As concerns this clone: The sequence runs out 3 residues before the end of the CDR3; the remainder is reconstructed from the germline J gene. This chain links TRBV7-2 with TRBJ2-7, with D possibly being TRBD2 (7 bases). The CDR3 loop spans 14 amino acids. V gave up 6 bases and J gave up 2 bases, with 14 bases separating them. The V gene's germline CDR1 is SGHTA and CDR2 FQGNSA. The CDR3 sequence: CASRFGGPPYEQYF. The sequenced part of the CDR3 DNA is TGTGCCAGCAGATTCGGGGGGCCTCCCTACGAG.

Regarding this clone: The read falls 3 residues short of the CDR3 end, and the missing part is taken from the germline J gene. This rearrangement joins TRBV9 to TRBJ1-6; D unclear. Trimming cost V 4 bases and J 7 bases, with 12 bases left between them. The CDR3 sequence is 14 residues long. Germline V gene lookup returns CDR1 SGDLS and CDR2 YYNGEE. CDR3 DNA (partial): TGTGCCAGCAGCCCCACTGGCGGGAATTCACCC. Protein: CASSPTGGNSP. The entire CDR3 protein is CASSPTGGNSPLHF.

As to this clone: The read ends 3 residues early relative to the CDR3; the germline J gene fills the gap. V is TRBV7-2 and J is TRBJ1-1; D is possibly TRBD1 (6 bases). There are 14 residues in the CDR3. Germline V gives CDR1 SGHTA, CDR2 FQGNSA. CDR3 loop: CASSLNRGGYEAFF. The CDR3 DNA, read in part, is TGTGCCAGCAGCTTAAATCGGGGGGGCTACGAG.